The source of this TCR beta chain is a study of shared clonotypes between healthy human individuals. Looking at the study overall: Two women and a few men aged 18 to 49 made up the donors.

For every subset, genomic DNA was evenly distributed across several immunoSEQ plates. Method: immunoSEQ multiplex PCR; TCRdb's copy keeps in-frame clones and lacks some. The sample holds roughly 2.2 million clones, approximately 95% seen once. Germline values: CDR1 LNHNV, CDR2 YYDKDF (reference sequence). The CDR3 totals 14 residues. V dropped 1 base and J dropped 8 bases, with 12 bases sitting between them. The sequence was collected from a man between 18 and 35 years old in good health. Some clones in this sample may be carry-over from other donors' samples. Input material: naive CD4+ T cells from PBMCs. Noted subset: CD45RA+ positively selected. The rearrangement links TRBV15 to TRBJ1-5, with D possibly TRBD1 on 5 matching bases. CDR3 amino acids: CATSRAGTGEPQHF. CDR3 coding DNA: TGTGCCACCAGCAGAGCAGGGACGGGAGAGCCCCAGCATTTT.